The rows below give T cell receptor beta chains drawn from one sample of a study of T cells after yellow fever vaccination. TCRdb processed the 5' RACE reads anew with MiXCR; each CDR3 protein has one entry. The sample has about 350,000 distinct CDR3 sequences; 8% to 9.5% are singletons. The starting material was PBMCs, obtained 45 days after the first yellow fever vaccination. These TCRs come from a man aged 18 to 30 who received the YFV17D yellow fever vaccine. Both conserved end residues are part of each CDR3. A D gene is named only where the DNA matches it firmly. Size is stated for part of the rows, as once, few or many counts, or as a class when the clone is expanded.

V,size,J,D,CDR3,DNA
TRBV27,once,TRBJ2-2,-,CGSNLSGGANTGELFF,TGTGGCAGCAATCTTTCAGGAGGGGCGAACACCGGGGAGCTGTTTTTT
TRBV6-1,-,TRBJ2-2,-,CASSFGELFF,TGTGCCAGCAGCTTCGGGGAGCTGTTTTTT
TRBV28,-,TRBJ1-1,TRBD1,CASSFPTGQYESKAFF,TGTGCCAGCAGTTTTCCGACAGGGCAATATGAATCCAAAGCTTTCTTT
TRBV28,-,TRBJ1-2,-,CAIKSRDYYGYTF,TGTGCCATCAAGTCCCGGGACTATTATGGCTACACCTTC
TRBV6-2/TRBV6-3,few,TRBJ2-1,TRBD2,CASSYSTSGGYNEQFF,TGTGCCAGCAGTTACTCGACTAGCGGGGGGTATAATGAGCAGTTCTTC
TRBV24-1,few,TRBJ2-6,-,CATSDSSGWPGANVLTF,TGTGCCACCAGTGATTCGTCAGGGTGGCCTGGGGCCAACGTCCTGACTTTC
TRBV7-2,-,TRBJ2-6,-,CASSLLWGGGGNVLTF,TGTGCCAGCAGCTTACTATGGGGAGGGGGAGGCAACGTCCTGACTTTC
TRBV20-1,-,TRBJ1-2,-,CSARDPGYTNYGYTF,TGCAGTGCTAGAGATCCAGGCTATACTAACTATGGCTACACCTTC
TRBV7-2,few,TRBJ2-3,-,CASSPRAQGLTDTQYF,TGTGCCAGCAGCCCTAGAGCTCAGGGGCTCACAGATACGCAGTATTTT
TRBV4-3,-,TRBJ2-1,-,CASSQGLSYNEQFF,TGCGCCAGCAGCCAGGGCCTCTCCTACAATGAGCAGTTCTTC
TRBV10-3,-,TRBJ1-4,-,CAISRAGWNEKLFF,TGTGCCATCAGTAGGGCAGGGTGGAATGAAAAACTGTTTTTT
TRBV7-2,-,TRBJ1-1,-,CASSLVRGTGTEAFF,TGTGCCAGCAGCTTAGTGAGGGGAACCGGCACTGAAGCTTTCTTT
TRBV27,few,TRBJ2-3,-,CASRHLRNWLTGTDTQYF,TGTGCCAGCCGCCATTTGAGGAATTGGTTAACTGGCACAGATACGCAGTATTTT
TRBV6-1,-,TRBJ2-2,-,CASRTHRVSTGELFF,TGTGCCAGCAGGACTCACAGGGTTTCCACCGGGGAGCTGTTTTTT
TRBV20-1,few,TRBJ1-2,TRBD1,CSATGTANSGYTF,TGCAGTGCGACCGGGACAGCTAATAGTGGCTACACCTTC
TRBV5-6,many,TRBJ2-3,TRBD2,CATSGGGRKDTQYF,TGTGCCACCTCGGGAGGGGGGCGCAAAGATACGCAGTATTTT
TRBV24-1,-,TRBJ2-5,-,CATSDPTGGGETQYF,TGTGCCACCAGTGATCCCACCGGGGGCGGAGAGACCCAGTACTTC
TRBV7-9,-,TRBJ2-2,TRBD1,CASSLGGQVVKAGELFF,TGTGCCAGCAGCTTAGGAGGACAGGTGGTTAAGGCCGGGGAGCTGTTTTTT
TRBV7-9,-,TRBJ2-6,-,CASSLSRAGANVLTF,TGTGCCAGCAGCTTATCCAGGGCTGGGGCCAACGTCCTGACTTTC
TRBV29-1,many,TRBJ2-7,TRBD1,CSVEVGTGVRYEQYF,TGCAGCGTTGAAGTGGGGACAGGGGTACGCTACGAGCAGTACTTC
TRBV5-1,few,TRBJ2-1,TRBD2,CASSLVGTSNEQFF,TGCGCCAGCAGCTTGGTGGGGACTAGCAATGAGCAGTTCTTC
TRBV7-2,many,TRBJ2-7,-,CASIGWGSYEQYF,TGTGCCAGCATCGGCTGGGGCTCCTACGAGCAGTACTTC
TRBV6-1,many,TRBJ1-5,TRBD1,CASRGTGGHQPQHF,TGTGCCAGCAGAGGGACAGGGGGCCATCAGCCCCAGCATTTT
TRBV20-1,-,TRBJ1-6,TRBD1,CSARQGASSPLHF,TGCAGTGCTAGACAGGGGGCGAGTTCACCCCTCCACTTT